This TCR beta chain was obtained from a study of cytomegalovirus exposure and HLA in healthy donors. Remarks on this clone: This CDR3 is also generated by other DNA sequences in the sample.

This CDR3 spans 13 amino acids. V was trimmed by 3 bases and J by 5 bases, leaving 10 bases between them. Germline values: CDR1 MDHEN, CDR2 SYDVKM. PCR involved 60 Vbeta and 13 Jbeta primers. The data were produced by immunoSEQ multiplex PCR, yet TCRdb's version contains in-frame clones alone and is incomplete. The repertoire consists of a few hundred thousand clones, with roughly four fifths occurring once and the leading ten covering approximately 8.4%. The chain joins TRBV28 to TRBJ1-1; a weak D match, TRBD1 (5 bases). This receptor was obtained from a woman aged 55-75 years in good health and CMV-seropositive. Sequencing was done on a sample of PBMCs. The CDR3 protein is CASSFGGGTEAFF. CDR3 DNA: TGTGCCAGCAGTTTCGGGGGTGGGACTGAAGCTTTCTTT.